A selection of T cell receptor beta chains follows, all from one sample in a study of T cell changes during pregnancy in multiple sclerosis. Sequencing used immunoSEQ multiplex PCR; TCRdb keeps in-frame clones, though not all of them. Of about 59,000 clones listed, approximately 94% are singletons. Here the sequenced sample was CD8+ T cells from peripheral blood mononuclear cells, taken after pregnancy. The receptors stem from a female donor with multiple sclerosis, enrolled in a pregnancy study. Both conserved end residues are part of each CDR3. Each record gives: clone size, V gene, D gene, CDR3 length, J gene, CDR3 DNA, CDR3 protein. D genes are given only for firm matches. For some rows the clone size is stated as once, few or many, or as a class when expanded; others skip it.

size: .
V: TRBV9
D: .
length: 14
J: TRBJ2-1
DNA: TGTGCCAGCAGCGTCTCGGGGTCCTACAATGAGCAGTTCTTC
CDR3: CASSVSGSYNEQFF

size: once
V: TRBV7-9
D: .
length: 16
J: TRBJ2-7
DNA: TGTGCCAGCAGCCCCCGAGACACAGGGAGCTCCTACGAGCAGTACTTC
CDR3: CASSPRDTGSSYEQYF

size: .
V: TRBV11-2
D: TRBD1
length: 17
J: TRBJ1-2
DNA: TGTGCCAGCAGCTTAGAACTGACAGGGGGATTGCACTATGGCTACACCTTC
CDR3: CASSLELTGGLHYGYTF

size: .
V: TRBV7-2
D: .
length: 15
J: TRBJ2-7
DNA: TGTGCCAGCAGCTTAGTTAGGGGGAATGGCTACGAGCAGTACTTC
CDR3: CASSLVRGNGYEQYF

size: once
V: TRBV30
D: TRBD2
length: 18
J: TRBJ2-7
DNA: TGTGCCTGGAGTGAGGGACTAGCGGGAGTTCCTGCCTCCTACGAGCAGTACTTC
CDR3: CAWSEGLAGVPASYEQYF

size: .
V: TRBV12-5
D: .
length: 15
J: TRBJ2-2
DNA: TGTGCTAGTGGTTTGGCAGACTTGAACACCGGGGAGCTGTTTTTT
CDR3: CASGLADLNTGELFF

size: .
V: TRBV5-1
D: TRBD1
length: 12
J: TRBJ2-7
DNA: TGCGCCAGCACCGGGACAGGCCACGAGCAGTACTTC
CDR3: CASTGTGHEQYF

size: .
V: TRBV7-9
D: TRBD2
length: 15
J: TRBJ2-1
DNA: TGTGCCAGCAGCTTTAGCGGGAGGGCCGGCAATGAGCAGTTCTTC
CDR3: CASSFSGRAGNEQFF

size: .
V: TRBV29-1
D: TRBD1
length: 14
J: TRBJ2-7
DNA: TGCAGCGTCGGCTACAGGGGGCTTAATTTAGAGCAGTACTTC
CDR3: CSVGYRGLNLEQYF

size: .
V: TRBV30
D: TRBD2
length: 19
J: TRBJ2-7
DNA: TGTGCCTGGAGTCCTACGGGACTAGCGGGAGGCCTCCGGGGGTACGAGCAGTACTTC
CDR3: CAWSPTGLAGGLRGYEQYF

size: .
V: TRBV19
D: .
length: 15
J: TRBJ1-1
DNA: TGTGCCAGTACCCCGATGACCGGGGGGCGCACTGAAGCTTTCTTT
CDR3: CASTPMTGGRTEAFF

size: .
V: TRBV5-6
D: .
length: 13
J: TRBJ1-5
DNA: TGTGCCAGCAGCCCGCGCGGTATTCAGCCCCAGCATTTT
CDR3: CASSPRGIQPQHF

size: .
V: TRBV27
D: TRBD2
length: 14
J: TRBJ2-7
DNA: TGTGCCAGCAGTGCGGGAGGGCTCCACTACGAGCAGTACTTC
CDR3: CASSAGGLHYEQYF

size: .
V: TRBV19
D: .
length: 15
J: TRBJ2-1
DNA: TGTGCCAGTAGTATAGACCTAGGTCTCGTCAATGAGCAGTTCTTC
CDR3: CASSIDLGLVNEQFF

size: .
V: TRBV10-3
D: .
length: 15
J: TRBJ2-7
DNA: TGTGCCATCAGTGAGTCTGGTCCGGAGATCGACGAGCAGTACTTC
CDR3: CAISESGPEIDEQYF

size: once
V: TRBV5-1
D: .
length: 12
J: TRBJ1-2
DNA: TGCGCCAGCAGCTTGGAGGGGTATGGCTACACCTTC
CDR3: CASSLEGYGYTF

size: .
V: TRBV9
D: .
length: 16
J: TRBJ1-4
DNA: TGTGCCAGCAGCTCGCCGGGGGAGACGGGAGGAGAAAAACTGTTTTTT
CDR3: CASSSPGETGGEKLFF

size: .
V: TRBV15
D: .
length: 12
J: TRBJ2-1
DNA: TGTGCCACCTCGGACTGGTACAATGAGCAGTTCTTC
CDR3: CATSDWYNEQFF

size: .
V: TRBV28
D: TRBD2
length: 17
J: TRBJ2-3
DNA: TGTGCCAGCGTTCACCTACGGGGAGCGGGAGGGTCAGATACGCAGTATTTT
CDR3: CASVHLRGAGGSDTQYF

size: .
V: TRBV27
D: .
length: 15
J: TRBJ1-1
DNA: TGTGCCAGCAGTGAGTACAGTACCCCGAAGCCGGAAGCTTTCTTT
CDR3: CASSEYSTPKPEAFF

size: .
V: TRBV6-6
D: TRBD1
length: 15
J: TRBJ2-7
DNA: TGTGCCAGCAGTTACTCGGGGTCAGGGGGCTACGAGCAGTACTTC
CDR3: CASSYSGSGGYEQYF

size: .
V: TRBV10-1
D: TRBD1
length: 16
J: TRBJ2-3
DNA: TGCGCCAGCAGTGAGTTGGTACAGGGGGACACAGATACGCAGTATTTT
CDR3: CASSELVQGDTDTQYF

size: .
V: TRBV6-1
D: TRBD1
length: 15
J: TRBJ1-2
DNA: TGTGCCAGCAGTGAACTCCGGGACAGGGTCTATGGCTACACCTTC
CDR3: CASSELRDRVYGYTF

size: .
V: TRBV27
D: .
length: 15
J: TRBJ2-7
DNA: TGTGCCAGCAGTTTATCGATCACAGGTGCCGACGAGCAGTACTTC
CDR3: CASSLSITGADEQYF

size: .
V: TRBV7-9
D: .
length: 15
J: TRBJ2-1
DNA: TGTGCCAGCAGCGACCGTCGGGAGCGAATCAATGAGCAGTTCTTC
CDR3: CASSDRRERINEQFF

size: .
V: TRBV13
D: .
length: 12
J: TRBJ2-3
DNA: TGTTCGACTGGGTTGGGCACAGATACGCAGTATTTT
CDR3: CSTGLGTDTQYF

size: .
V: TRBV5-5
D: .
length: 15
J: TRBJ2-3
DNA: TGTGCCAGCAGCTTAGGGAGACGGAGCACAGATACGCAGTATTTT
CDR3: CASSLGRRSTDTQYF

size: .
V: TRBV5-6
D: .
length: 15
J: TRBJ1-1
DNA: TGTGCCAGCAGCTTAGGAGGGTTAGGTAACACTGAAGCTTTCTTT
CDR3: CASSLGGLGNTEAFF

size: .
V: TRBV12-5
D: TRBD1
length: 14
J: TRBJ1-5
DNA: TGTGCTAGTGGTACAGGACAGGTGGGTCAGCCCCAGCATTTT
CDR3: CASGTGQVGQPQHF

size: .
V: TRBV7-9
D: .
length: 15
J: TRBJ2-3
DNA: TGTGCCAGCAGCCCCCTGGGGGGTAGCACAGATACGCAGTATTTT
CDR3: CASSPLGGSTDTQYF

size: .
V: TRBV2
D: .
length: 12
J: TRBJ1-2
DNA: TGTGCCAGCATGACAGAGAACTATGGCTACACCTTC
CDR3: CASMTENYGYTF

size: .
V: TRBV7-6
D: .
length: 13
J: TRBJ2-1
DNA: TGTGCCAGCAGCTTATCGAGCGGCAATGAGCAGTTCTTC
CDR3: CASSLSSGNEQFF

size: .
V: TRBV29-1
D: TRBD1
length: 12
J: TRBJ1-2
DNA: TGCAGCGTTGTGGGACAGAACTATGGCTACACCTTC
CDR3: CSVVGQNYGYTF

size: .
V: TRBV29-1
D: TRBD1
length: 11
J: TRBJ1-1
DNA: TGCAGCGTTTGGGGACAGTCAGAAGCTTTCTTT
CDR3: CSVWGQSEAFF

size: .
V: TRBV15
D: .
length: 16
J: TRBJ1-3
DNA: TGTGCCACCAGCAGAGATGTGTCGGGCTCTGGAAACACCATATATTTT
CDR3: CATSRDVSGSGNTIYF

size: .
V: TRBV5-4
D: TRBD1
length: 20
J: TRBJ1-1
DNA: TGTGCCAGCAGCCCGAGGTGGACAGGGGAATCGGTTACAGGTAGTGGGGAAGCTTTCTTT
CDR3: CASSPRWTGESVTGSGEAFF

size: .
V: TRBV27
D: .
length: 14
J: TRBJ2-3
DNA: TGTGCCAGCAGTCCCGCCCGGGGGACAGATACGCAGTATTTT
CDR3: CASSPARGTDTQYF

size: .
V: TRBV5-8
D: TRBD2
length: 15
J: TRBJ2-1
DNA: TGTGCCAGCAGCTCCGGGACTAGCGGATACAATGAGCAGTTCTTC
CDR3: CASSSGTSGYNEQFF

size: .
V: TRBV19
D: TRBD1
length: 15
J: TRBJ2-7
DNA: TGTGCCAGTAGTGAAGGGACAGGGGCCCTCTACGAGCAGTACTTC
CDR3: CASSEGTGALYEQYF

size: .
V: TRBV4-2
D: TRBD2
length: 17
J: TRBJ2-2
DNA: TGTGCCAGCAGCCAAGAATTGGGCTTGGGAGGGGCCGGGGAGCTGTTTTTT
CDR3: CASSQELGLGGAGELFF

size: .
V: TRBV27
D: .
length: 14
J: TRBJ1-5
DNA: TGTGCCAGCAGTCCTAGTGACCTAAATCAGCCCCAGCATTTT
CDR3: CASSPSDLNQPQHF

size: .
V: TRBV7-2
D: TRBD2
length: 15
J: TRBJ2-3
DNA: TGTGCCAGCAGCCCCGGGACTAGCGGGAGTGATACGCAGTATTTT
CDR3: CASSPGTSGSDTQYF

size: .
V: TRBV9
D: .
length: 15
J: TRBJ2-7
DNA: TGTGCCAGCAGCGCTGGTAGAAGTCCTACCTACGAGCAGTACTTC
CDR3: CASSAGRSPTYEQYF

size: .
V: TRBV10-3
D: .
length: 14
J: TRBJ2-2
DNA: TGTGCCATCAGCTCAGGGGACCACACCGGGGAGCTGTTTTTT
CDR3: CAISSGDHTGELFF

size: .
V: TRBV7-8
D: .
length: 13
J: TRBJ1-2
DNA: TGTGCCAGCAGCGCGGGACTGATCTATGGCTACACCTTC
CDR3: CASSAGLIYGYTF

size: .
V: TRBV18
D: TRBD2
length: 16
J: TRBJ2-1
DNA: TGTGCCAGCTCACGGACTAGCGGGGTAACCTACAATGAGCAGTTCTTC
CDR3: CASSRTSGVTYNEQFF

size: .
V: TRBV5-1
D: TRBD1
length: 15
J: TRBJ2-1
DNA: TGCGCCAGCAGCTTGGAAGGGGGCCCCTACAATGAGCAGTTCTTC
CDR3: CASSLEGGPYNEQFF

size: .
V: TRBV27
D: .
length: 14
J: TRBJ1-2
DNA: TGTGCCAGCAGTTTCCGCGGACAGTACTATGGCTACACCTTC
CDR3: CASSFRGQYYGYTF

size: .
V: TRBV4-1
D: .
length: 14
J: TRBJ1-2
DNA: TGCGCCAGCAGCCAAGATCCGGGAAGCTATGGCTACACCTTC
CDR3: CASSQDPGSYGYTF

size: .
V: TRBV6-1
D: .
length: 13
J: TRBJ1-4
DNA: TGTGCCAGCAGTGAGGGAGTTAATGAAAAACTGTTTTTT
CDR3: CASSEGVNEKLFF

size: .
V: TRBV19
D: .
length: 13
J: TRBJ1-1
DNA: TGTGCCAGTAGTATGGGCAGGCGCACTGAAGCTTTCTTT
CDR3: CASSMGRRTEAFF

size: few
V: TRBV9
D: .
length: 14
J: TRBJ1-1
DNA: TGTGCCAGCAGCCTAGGGGGAGGGGGCACTGAAGCTTTCTTT
CDR3: CASSLGGGGTEAFF

size: .
V: TRBV9
D: TRBD2
length: 15
J: TRBJ2-1
DNA: TGTGCCAGCAGCGACCGGGGACTAGCGGGAGATAAACAGTTCTTC
CDR3: CASSDRGLAGDKQFF

size: .
V: TRBV28
D: .
length: 16
J: TRBJ2-3
DNA: TGTGCCAGCAGCCCCCTCCTAGCGTCTAGCACAGATACGCAGTATTTT
CDR3: CASSPLLASSTDTQYF

size: .
V: TRBV2
D: .
length: 14
J: TRBJ2-3
DNA: TGTGCCAGCAGTGGTCGGCCCTTAGCTGATACGCAGTATTTT
CDR3: CASSGRPLADTQYF

size: .
V: TRBV19
D: TRBD2
length: 14
J: TRBJ2-7
DNA: TGTGCCAGTAGTATTTCTAGCGGGAGCAACGAGCAGTACTTC
CDR3: CASSISSGSNEQYF